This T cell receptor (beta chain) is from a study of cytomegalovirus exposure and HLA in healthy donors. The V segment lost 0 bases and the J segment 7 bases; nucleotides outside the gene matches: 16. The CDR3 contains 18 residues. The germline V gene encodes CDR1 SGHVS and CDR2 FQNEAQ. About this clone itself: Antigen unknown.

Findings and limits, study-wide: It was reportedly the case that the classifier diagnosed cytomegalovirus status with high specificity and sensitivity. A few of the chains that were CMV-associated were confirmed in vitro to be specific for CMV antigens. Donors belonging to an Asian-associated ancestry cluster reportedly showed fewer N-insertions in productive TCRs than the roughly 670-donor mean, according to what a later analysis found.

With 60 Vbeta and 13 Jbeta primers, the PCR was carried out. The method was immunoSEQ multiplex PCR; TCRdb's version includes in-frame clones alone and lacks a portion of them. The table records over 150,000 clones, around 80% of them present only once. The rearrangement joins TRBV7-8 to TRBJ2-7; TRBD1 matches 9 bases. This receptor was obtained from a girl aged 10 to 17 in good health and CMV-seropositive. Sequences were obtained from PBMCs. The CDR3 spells CASSLASWSGDRALEQYF. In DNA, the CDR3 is TGTGCCAGCAGCTTAGCGTCCTGGAGTGGGGACAGGGCGCTTGAGCAGTACTTC.